These T cell receptor beta chains were read from a single sample in a study of blood T cell repertoires in COVID-19. Assay: immunoSEQ multiplex PCR; the TCRdb copy retains only in-frame clones and omits some. Here the sample spans about 160,000 clones, 70% to 85% being singletons. Sequencing used peripheral blood. These receptors came from a woman between 40 and 50 years old with COVID-19, enrolled during active disease. Each CDR3 is given with its conserved first and last residue. Fields, in order: clone size, D gene, V gene, J gene, CDR3 DNA, CDR3 protein. D genes are given only for firm matches. For some rows the clone size is stated as once, few or many, or as a class when expanded; others skip it.

once	.	TRBV7-8	TRBJ2-1	TGTGCCAGCAGCCTACTCCCCGGGCCGGACAGCCATGAGCAGTTCTTC	CASSLLPGPDSHEQFF
once	.	TRBV30	TRBJ1-3	TGTTCGACCGGGCCGGGGGACACCATATATTTT	CSTGPGDTIYF
once	TRBD1	TRBV6-5	TRBJ2-2	TGTGCCAGCAGTCGACAGGGATCCGGGGAGCTGTTTTTT	CASSRQGSGELFF
.	.	TRBV19	TRBJ1-5	TGTGCCAGTAGTGCCCGTTCGAGGGGGAGCAATCAGCCCCAGCATTTT	CASSARSRGSNQPQHF
.	TRBD1	TRBV29-1	TRBJ1-2	TGCAGCGTCCTGCAGGGGGAATATGGCTACACCTTC	CSVLQGEYGYTF
.	.	TRBV2	TRBJ2-3	TGTGCCAGCACCGCAGATACGCAGTATTTT	CASTADTQYF
.	.	TRBV28	TRBJ1-5	TGTGCCAGCATGGGGGGTGGCAATCAGCCCCAGCATTTT	CASMGGGNQPQHF
.	.	TRBV7-3	TRBJ2-3	TGTGCCAGCAGCTCCCTCGGCGGTTTGACGCAGTATTTT	CASSSLGGLTQYF
.	.	TRBV4-1	TRBJ2-7	TGCGCCAGCAGCCAAGGGAGAGGACAGAGCTCCTACGAGCAGTACTTC	CASSQGRGQSSYEQYF
.	.	TRBV6-5	TRBJ1-2	TGTGCCAGCAGCTTCATGGGACTCCCCACACTCGGCTACACCTTC	CASSFMGLPTLGYTF
.	.	TRBV19	TRBJ1-1	TGTGCCAGTAGACTTCTCTCGAACACTGAAGCTTTCTTT	CASRLLSNTEAFF
.	.	TRBV7-2	TRBJ2-1	TGTGCCAGCAGCTTATGGGCTGAGCAGTTCTTC	CASSLWAEQFF
.	TRBD2	TRBV7-9	TRBJ2-7	TGTGCCAGCAGCTTAGCGCTAGCGGGAGACTACGAGCAGTACTTC	CASSLALAGDYEQYF
.	.	TRBV19	TRBJ2-3	TGTGCCATTAATAGCGGAAGCACAGATACGCAGTATTTT	CAINSGSTDTQYF
.	TRBD1	TRBV6-5	TRBJ1-2	TGTGCCAGCAGACGTACAGGGGAAGTCGACTATGGCTACACCTTC	CASRRTGEVDYGYTF
.	.	TRBV7-2	TRBJ2-2	TGTGCCAGCAGCTTAGGGACGGGAATCGCCGGGGAGCTGTTTTTT	CASSLGTGIAGELFF
.	.	TRBV6-6	TRBJ1-1	TGTGCCAGCAGTCCCTCGGGAACGAACACTGAAGCTTTCTTT	CASSPSGTNTEAFF
few	.	TRBV27	TRBJ2-5	TGTGCCAGCAGTCCCACCGCCCCGACAGGCGGGGAGACCCAGTACTTC	CASSPTAPTGGETQYF
.	.	TRBV12-3/TRBV12-4	TRBJ2-7	TGTGCCAGCAGCTTCGGGGACGAGCAGTACTTC	CASSFGDEQYF
.	TRBD1	TRBV28	TRBJ1-2	TGTGCCACCTATCAGGGGGTTTTAAATAACTATGGCTACACCTTC	CATYQGVLNNYGYTF
.	TRBD2	TRBV20-1	TRBJ2-3	TGCAGTGCTAGTAGATTCGCGGGGGGCAGCACAGATACGCAGTATTTT	CSASRFAGGSTDTQYF
.	.	TRBV7-9	TRBJ1-2	TGTGCCAGCAGCAAACAGGGAAGTCGGAGCTATGGCTACACCTTC	CASSKQGSRSYGYTF
.	.	TRBV7-8	TRBJ2-5	TGTGCCAGCAGCTTAGCCGGGACACACCAAGAGACCCAGTACTTC	CASSLAGTHQETQYF
.	.	TRBV3-1/TRBV3-2	TRBJ1-5	TGTGCCAGCAGCCAAGGATTCCGGGGAACAAATCAGCCCCAGCATTTT	CASSQGFRGTNQPQHF
.	.	TRBV27	TRBJ1-4	TGTGCCAGCAGTTTATTCGGGGGACGAGTTGAAAAACTGTTTTTT	CASSLFGGRVEKLFF
.	.	TRBV3-1/TRBV3-2	TRBJ1-1	TGTGCCAGCAGCCAAGTGGGAGGAGACACTGAAGCTTTCTTT	CASSQVGGDTEAFF
few	.	TRBV7-6	TRBJ2-1	TGTGCCAGCAGCTCACGATCCACAGGGAGGGATGAGCAGTTCTTC	CASSSRSTGRDEQFF
.	.	TRBV19	TRBJ1-1	TGTGCCAGTAGTATTACAGAGAACACTGAAGCTTTCTTT	CASSITENTEAFF
.	TRBD2	TRBV30	TRBJ2-3	TGCGCTAGCGGGAAACGCACAGATACGCAGTATTTT	CASGKRTDTQYF
.	.	TRBV6-1	TRBJ2-6	TGTGCCAGCAGTGAAGGGGCAGCTGGGGCCAACGTCCTGACTTTC	CASSEGAAGANVLTF
.	TRBD1	TRBV4-2	TRBJ2-2	TGTGCCAGCAATGAATTGACAGGGCGGGACACCGGGGAGCTGTTTTTT	CASNELTGRDTGELFF
.	TRBD2	TRBV5-6	TRBJ2-1	TGTGCCAGCAGGAGGGGCGGGAGGGCCACCAATGAGCAGTTCTTC	CASRRGGRATNEQFF
few	.	TRBV12-3/TRBV12-4	TRBJ2-1	TGTGCCAGCAGTTCCCGGGTTGAGCAGTTCTTC	CASSSRVEQFF
.	.	TRBV9	TRBJ2-1	TGTGCCAGCAGCGGAGGGAATGAGCAGTTCTTC	CASSGGNEQFF
.	.	TRBV15	TRBJ2-5	TGTGCCACCAGCAACCAGGAAGAGACCCAGTACTTC	CATSNQEETQYF
.	TRBD2	TRBV2	TRBJ2-1	TGTGCCAGCAGAGCCCTAGTCGCGGGAGCGGGGGGGGCGAATGAGCAGTTCTTC	CASRALVAGAGGANEQFF
.	.	TRBV28	TRBJ1-5	TGTGCCAGCAGTTTGGTGGGCGGGGGCGGCAATCAGCCCCAGCATTTT	CASSLVGGGGNQPQHF
.	TRBD1	TRBV5-4	TRBJ2-1	TGTGCCAGCAGCTTGGTGGGGACAGGGAATGAGCAGTTCTTC	CASSLVGTGNEQFF
.	.	TRBV2	TRBJ2-5	TGTGCCAGCACGTCTAGTCTGTACCAAGAGACCCAGTACTTC	CASTSSLYQETQYF
few	TRBD2	TRBV4-1	TRBJ2-4	TGCGCCAGCAGCCAAGGGGGGACTAGCGGGAGTGCGAACATTCAGTACTTC	CASSQGGTSGSANIQYF
.	.	TRBV12-3/TRBV12-4	TRBJ1-5	TGTGCCAGCAGCAGCCTGAGGGAGGGGTCCCAGCATTTT	CASSSLREGSQHF
.	.	TRBV3-1/TRBV3-2	TRBJ1-5	TGTGCCAGCAGCCTCGGGATACATAGCAATCAGCCCCAGCATTTT	CASSLGIHSNQPQHF
few	.	TRBV28	TRBJ2-3	TGTGCCAGCAGTTCCTCCGGGACTCGGCTCACAGATACGCAGTATTTT	CASSSSGTRLTDTQYF
.	TRBD1	TRBV12-3/TRBV12-4	TRBJ1-2	TGTGCCAGCAGACAGGGGAACCTCTATGGCTACACCTTC	CASRQGNLYGYTF
.	.	TRBV4-1	TRBJ1-4	TGCGCCAGCAGCCGCAGCCGGACAGACCCGTCAACTAATGAAAAACTGTTTTTT	CASSRSRTDPSTNEKLFF
.	TRBD1	TRBV6-5	TRBJ2-3	TGTGCCAGCAGGATCCGGGACAGGGGCACAGATACGCAGTATTTT	CASRIRDRGTDTQYF
.	TRBD1	TRBV18	TRBJ1-2	TGTGCCAGCTCACCAACCCCGGACAGGGTTAACTATGGCTACACCTTC	CASSPTPDRVNYGYTF
.	.	TRBV15	TRBJ2-3	TGTGCCACCAGCAGACCGACAAGCTCTAGCACAGATACGCAGTATTTT	CATSRPTSSSTDTQYF
once	TRBD2	TRBV7-3	TRBJ2-3	TGTGCCAGCAGCAAGACGGGAGGCGGAGATACGCAGTATTTT	CASSKTGGGDTQYF
.	TRBD2	TRBV19	TRBJ2-2	TGTGCCAGTAAGGGACTAGCGGTTAACACCGGGGAGCTGTTTTTT	CASKGLAVNTGELFF
.	TRBD2	TRBV6-5	TRBJ2-7	TGTGCCAGTATTTCGAGCGGGAGGGCTTACTTC	CASISSGRAYF